These T cell receptor beta chains were read from a single sample in a study of T cell repertoires in cytomegalovirus infection. TCRdb used MiXCR to reprocess the reads, holding one entry per CDR3 protein. The sample lists around 500,000 distinct CDR3 sequences, about 42% occurring once. Antigen specificity for these receptors is unknown. The material was cultured PBMCs, obtained from culture after CMV antigen stimulation. These receptors were taken from a human donor in good health (CMV status not recorded). Some clones in this sample may be carry-over from other donors' samples. Both conserved end residues are part of each CDR3. A D gene is named only where the DNA matches it firmly. Size values are once, few and many counts, or a class for expanded clones, and some rows have none.

TRBJ2-7 | many | TRBD2 | TRBV7-2 | TGTGCCAGCAGCTTAGGACTAGCAGGCGAGCAGTACTTC | CASSLGLAGEQYF
TRBJ1-2 | . | . | TRBV19 | TGTGCCAGTAGCCTTATTCAGATGGGCGGTGGCTACACCTTC | CASSLIQMGGGYTF
TRBJ1-2 | . | . | TRBV7-2 | TGTGCCAGCAGCTTAAACGCAGGGGATAACTATGGCTACACCTTC | CASSLNAGDNYGYTF
TRBJ2-1 | . | . | TRBV30 | TGTGCCGGGAACCGGGACTTCAGATACAATGAGCAGTTCTTC | CAGNRDFRYNEQFF
TRBJ2-1 | . | TRBD2 | TRBV4-1 | TGCGCCAGCAGCCCCGCGGGGGGAACCTATGAGCAGTTCTTC | CASSPAGGTYEQFF
TRBJ1-5 | few | . | TRBV12-3/TRBV12-4 | TGTGCCAGCAGTGGCAGGGTTAGAGGCAATCAGCCCCAGCATTTT | CASSGRVRGNQPQHF
TRBJ1-1 | . | TRBD1 | TRBV5-1 | TGCGCCAGCAGCCGCCGGGACAGCGGCCTGAACACTGAAGCTTTCTTT | CASSRRDSGLNTEAFF
TRBJ2-5 | . | . | TRBV19 | TGTGCCAGTAGTATAGACGGGCGACGAGAGACCCAGTACTTC | CASSIDGRRETQYF
TRBJ2-5 | once | . | TRBV6-6 | TGTGCCAGCAGTACCCCTGACAGGCAAGAGACCCAGTACTTC | CASSTPDRQETQYF
TRBJ1-6 | few | . | TRBV7-2 | TGTGCCAGCAGACCAACCGGGACGGCTAATTCACCCCTCCACTTT | CASRPTGTANSPLHF
TRBJ1-2 | . | . | TRBV4-3 | TGCGCCAGCAGCCAAGATTTAAGGGGCGGCTACACCTTC | CASSQDLRGGYTF
TRBJ2-1 | few | TRBD2 | TRBV4-1 | TGCGCCAGCAGCCATCTGCGGGGGGATAATGAGCAGTTCTTC | CASSHLRGDNEQFF
TRBJ2-3 | few | . | TRBV7-2 | TGTGCCAGCAGCTTTCTTCACACAGATACGCAGTATTTT | CASSFLHTDTQYF
TRBJ2-7 | . | . | TRBV4-1 | TGCGCCAGCAGCCAAGATTCCCCCGACCGCACCTACGAGCAGTACTTC | CASSQDSPDRTYEQYF
TRBJ2-1 | . | . | TRBV5-1 | TGCGCCAGCAGCTTGGTGGGACAACCAACCTACAATGAGCAGTTCTTC | CASSLVGQPTYNEQFF
TRBJ2-3 | few | . | TRBV12-3/TRBV12-4 | TGTGCCAGCAGCGTCGGGGGGCTGGTAGATACGCAGTATTTT | CASSVGGLVDTQYF
TRBJ2-7 | . | . | TRBV7-2 | TGTGCCAGCAGCCTTGCCGGACAGTACTACGAGCAGTACTTC | CASSLAGQYYEQYF
TRBJ1-4 | . | . | TRBV12-3/TRBV12-4 | TGTGCCAGCAGTTCAAGGGCTAATGAAAAACTGTTTTTT | CASSSRANEKLFF
TRBJ1-1 | few | . | TRBV7-9 | TGTGCCAGCAGCTATACCCTGGGGAGGAACACTGAAGCTTTCTTT | CASSYTLGRNTEAFF
TRBJ2-7 | . | TRBD1 | TRBV7-2 | TGTGCCAGCAGCTTATTCACGAGGGGGCTCTACGAGCAGTACTTC | CASSLFTRGLYEQYF
TRBJ2-7 | few | TRBD2 | TRBV7-8 | TGTGCCAGCAGCTCCGCTAGCGGGGGGCGGGAGCAGTACTTC | CASSSASGGREQYF
TRBJ1-6 | few | . | TRBV7-9 | TGTGCCAGCAGCTTAACCGGGACAAGCAATTCACCCCTCCACTTT | CASSLTGTSNSPLHF
TRBJ2-1 | once | . | TRBV6-6 | TGTGCCAGCATTGGCCGGGATTTTCTACGCTCCTACAATGAGCAGTTCTTC | CASIGRDFLRSYNEQFF
TRBJ1-2 | few | TRBD1 | TRBV5-6 | TGTGCCAGCCAACTTGGGACAGGGAGAGGAGGCTACACCTTC | CASQLGTGRGGYTF
TRBJ1-1 | . | . | TRBV12-3/TRBV12-4 | TGTGCCAGCACCAAAACCCGGGGCACTGAAGCTTTCTTT | CASTKTRGTEAFF
TRBJ2-1 | . | . | TRBV5-4 | TGTGCCAGCAGCTCGGCTCAAACCTCCTACAATGAGCAGTTCTTC | CASSSAQTSYNEQFF
TRBJ1-1 | . | . | TRBV20-1 | TGCAGTGCTAGAGCGGAGGGGAGCACTGAAGCTTTCTTT | CSARAEGSTEAFF
TRBJ1-5 | . | . | TRBV20-1 | TGCAGTGCCGCTGGGGCAGGAGAATATCAGCCCCAGCATTTT | CSAAGAGEYQPQHF
TRBJ2-1 | . | . | TRBV19 | TGTGCCAGTAGTATTGGAGGCGATGTGCAGTTCTTC | CASSIGGDVQFF
TRBJ2-1 | few | TRBD2 | TRBV7-8 | TGTGCCAGCAGCCGAGGGTACAGCGGGGCCAAGGGGAATGAGCAGTTCTTC | CASSRGYSGAKGNEQFF
TRBJ2-1 | . | TRBD1 | TRBV2 | TGTGCCAGCACGGGACAGGGAAATGGTGAGCAGTTCTTC | CASTGQGNGEQFF
TRBJ1-6 | . | TRBD1 | TRBV19 | TGTGCCAGTGCCGGGACAGGGGGTTCACCCCTCCACTTT | CASAGTGGSPLHF
TRBJ1-1 | . | TRBD1 | TRBV19 | TGTGCCAGTAGTTGGGACAGTGAGAACACTGAAGCTTTCTTT | CASSWDSENTEAFF
TRBJ2-3 | . | . | TRBV7-9 | TGTGCCAGCAGCTGGCGGGACCGCTCTAGCACAGATACGCAGTATTTT | CASSWRDRSSTDTQYF
TRBJ1-1 | . | . | TRBV7-9 | TGTGCCAGTGGAGCTAACACTGAAGCTTTCTTT | CASGANTEAFF
TRBJ2-2 | few | . | TRBV7-2 | TGTGCCAGCAGCACCCGACTAGTATCCGGGGAGCTGTTTTTT | CASSTRLVSGELFF
TRBJ2-1 | . | . | TRBV10-2 | TGCGCCAGCAGTGAGTCTTACTCGGCAGAGCAGTTCTTC | CASSESYSAEQFF
TRBJ1-6 | few | . | TRBV19 | TGTGCCAGTAGTCCTCGATTGACCCCCCCCCTCCACTTT | CASSPRLTPPLHF
TRBJ1-3 | . | . | TRBV28 | TGTGCCAGCGCAACTTACGGAGAATCTGGAAACACCATATATTTT | CASATYGESGNTIYF
TRBJ1-5 | many | TRBD1 | TRBV7-6 | TGTGCCAGCAGCGCCCAGACAGGGAGCAATCAGCCCCAGCATTTT | CASSAQTGSNQPQHF
TRBJ1-4 | few | . | TRBV30 | TGTGCCTGGAGCGAGGGACTTGCAACTAATGAAAAACTGTTTTTT | CAWSEGLATNEKLFF
TRBJ1-1 | once | . | TRBV19 | TGTGCCAGTAGTATTTCGGCTAGGGGTGAAGCTTTCTTT | CASSISARGEAFF
TRBJ2-5 | . | . | TRBV18 | TGTGCCAGCTCACCCCCGGGCTCCATTAAAGAGACCCAGTACTTC | CASSPPGSIKETQYF